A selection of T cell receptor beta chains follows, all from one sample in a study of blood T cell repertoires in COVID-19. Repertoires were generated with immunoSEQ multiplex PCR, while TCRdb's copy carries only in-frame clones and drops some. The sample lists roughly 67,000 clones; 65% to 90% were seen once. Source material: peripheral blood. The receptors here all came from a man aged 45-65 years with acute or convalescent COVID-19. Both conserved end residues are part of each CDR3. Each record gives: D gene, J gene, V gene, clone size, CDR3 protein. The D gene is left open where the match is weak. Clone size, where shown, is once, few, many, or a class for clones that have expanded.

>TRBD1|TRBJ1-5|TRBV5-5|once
CASSYTQGNGNQPQHF
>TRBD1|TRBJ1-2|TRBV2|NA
CASGAGTGIYGYTF
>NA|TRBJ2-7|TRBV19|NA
CASSATPGTLGEQYF
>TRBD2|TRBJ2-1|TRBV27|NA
CASSSMGLAGVSYNEQFF
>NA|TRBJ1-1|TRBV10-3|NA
CAISGGGYTEAFF
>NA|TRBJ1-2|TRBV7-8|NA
CASRRDTNYGYTF
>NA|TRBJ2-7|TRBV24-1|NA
CATSDPHSYEQYF
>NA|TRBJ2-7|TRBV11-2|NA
CASSLQTDSYEQYF
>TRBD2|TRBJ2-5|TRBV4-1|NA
CASSQVGTRRQETQYF
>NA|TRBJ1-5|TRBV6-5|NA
CASSRNGGQPQHF
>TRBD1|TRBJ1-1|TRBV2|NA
CASINRGNTEAFF
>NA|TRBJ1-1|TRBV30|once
CAWSGPVNTEAFF
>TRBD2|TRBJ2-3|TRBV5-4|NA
CASSRGLAGTDTQYF
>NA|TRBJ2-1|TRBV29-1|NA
CSVDGGPYNEQFF
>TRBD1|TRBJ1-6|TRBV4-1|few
CASAQGRYNSPLHF
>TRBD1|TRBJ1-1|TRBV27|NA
CASSSPARGRAFF
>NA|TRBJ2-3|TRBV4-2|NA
CASSQERTSTDTQYF
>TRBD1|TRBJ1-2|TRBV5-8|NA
CASSLQTGRDTGHGYTF
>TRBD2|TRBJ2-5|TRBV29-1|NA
CSVDHGGAGKTQYF
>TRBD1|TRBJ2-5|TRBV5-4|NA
CASSRGQGGETQYF
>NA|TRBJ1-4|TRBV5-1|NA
CASSSGDNEKLFF
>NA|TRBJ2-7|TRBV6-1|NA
CASSEDYTDEQYF
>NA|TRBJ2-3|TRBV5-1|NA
CASSSDWKDTQYF
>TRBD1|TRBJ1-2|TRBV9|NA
CASSGGQGSYYGYTF
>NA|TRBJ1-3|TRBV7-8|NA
CASSLGVQNSGNTIYF
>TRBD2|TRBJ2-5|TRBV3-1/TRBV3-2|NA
CASSQPRLAGGWETQYF
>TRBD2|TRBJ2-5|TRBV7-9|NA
CASSPGGLAGGKETQYF
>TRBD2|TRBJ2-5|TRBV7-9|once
CASSLVAGEQETQYF
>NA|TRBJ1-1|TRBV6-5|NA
CASCQSDVLGTEAFF
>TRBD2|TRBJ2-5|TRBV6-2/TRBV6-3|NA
CASSYLQVAGEETQYF
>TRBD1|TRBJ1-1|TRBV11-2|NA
CASRGVRGRVSDTTTEAFF
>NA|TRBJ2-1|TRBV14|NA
CASSQDWAGPNEQFF
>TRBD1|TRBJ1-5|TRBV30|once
CAWSTRQGVNQPQHF
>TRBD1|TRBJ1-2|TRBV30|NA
CAWENRGSLYGYTF
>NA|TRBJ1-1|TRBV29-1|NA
CSVTPGGGAEAFF
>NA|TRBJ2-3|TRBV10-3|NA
CAISESQDTDTQYF
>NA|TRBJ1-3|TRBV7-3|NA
CASSPQADGGTIYF
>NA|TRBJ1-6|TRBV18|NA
CASSLSDGGNSPLHF
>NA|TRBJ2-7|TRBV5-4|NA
CASSLRGGNYEQYF
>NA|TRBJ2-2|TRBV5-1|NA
CASSFEGHGELFF
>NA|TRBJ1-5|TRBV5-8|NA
CASSLLIFPQHF
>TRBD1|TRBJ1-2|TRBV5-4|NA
CASSLRQGAEYGYTF
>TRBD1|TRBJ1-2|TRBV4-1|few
CASSQEGQGDGYTF
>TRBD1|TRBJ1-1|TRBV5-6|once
CASSLGTAYLEAFF
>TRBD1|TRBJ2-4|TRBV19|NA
CASSTDRETKNIQYF
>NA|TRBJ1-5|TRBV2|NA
CASAEDSYSNQPQHF
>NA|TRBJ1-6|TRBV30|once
CAWSQGLRNSPLHF
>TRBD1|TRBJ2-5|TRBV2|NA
CASRVGTGLFQETQYF
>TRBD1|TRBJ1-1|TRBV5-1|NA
CASSQTGGTEAFF
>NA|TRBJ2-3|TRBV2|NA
CASTRGWDTQYF
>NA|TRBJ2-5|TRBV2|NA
CASSPAGATLGETQYF
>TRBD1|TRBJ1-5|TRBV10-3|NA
CAIGRTGGVGQPQHF
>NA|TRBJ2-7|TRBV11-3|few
CASSLETGYEQYF
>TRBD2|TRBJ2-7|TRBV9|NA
CASSTDGGSYEQYF